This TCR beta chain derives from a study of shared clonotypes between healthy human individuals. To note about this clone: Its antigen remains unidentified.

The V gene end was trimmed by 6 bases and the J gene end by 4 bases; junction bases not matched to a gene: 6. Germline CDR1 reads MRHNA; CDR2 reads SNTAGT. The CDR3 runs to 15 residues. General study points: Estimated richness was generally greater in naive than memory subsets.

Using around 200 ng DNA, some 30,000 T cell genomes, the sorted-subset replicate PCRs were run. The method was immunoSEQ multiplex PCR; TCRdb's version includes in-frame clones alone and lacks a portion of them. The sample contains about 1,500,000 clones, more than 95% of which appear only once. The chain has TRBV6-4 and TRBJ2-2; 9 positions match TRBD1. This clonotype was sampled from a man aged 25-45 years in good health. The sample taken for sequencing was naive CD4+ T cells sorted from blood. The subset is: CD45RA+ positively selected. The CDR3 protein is CASSLDRGSTGELFF. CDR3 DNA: TGTGCCAGCAGCCTGGACAGGGGATCCACCGGGGAGCTGTTTTTT.